This T cell receptor (beta chain) came from a study of blood T cell repertoires in COVID-19. Whole-study context: The samples span acute and convalescent COVID-19 from the United States, Italy and Spain.

Per the original methods: Estimation of nucleated cell counts relied on the amplification of reference gene primers. Assay: immunoSEQ multiplex PCR; the TCRdb copy retains only in-frame clones and omits some. V, J and clone size are taken as reported in that table, and D and trimming were inferred from the DNA itself. The sample carries approximately 200,000 clones, less than 90% recorded once. The CDR3 length is 16 residues. Germline loops: CDR1 LGHDT, CDR2 YNNKEL (reference sequence). V gave up 6 bases and J gave up 7 bases, with 21 bases separating them. The sequencing input was PBMCs or T cells enriched from blood (not recorded which). The source is a woman aged 25 to 39 who had been exposed to COVID-19. V and J are TRBV3-1 (or the pseudogene TRBV3-2) and TRBJ2-2; no clear D gene. CDR3 amino acids: CASSHMRSVVGGELFF. CDR3 sequence (DNA): TGTGCCAGCAGTCATATGAGAAGTGTCGTTGGCGGGGAGCTGTTTTTT.